This T cell receptor beta chain was found in a study of graft-versus-host responses after intestinal transplantation. Study background: Those transplanted obtained multivisceral, liver-intestinal, or isolated intestinal grafts.

Remarks on this clone: The antigen is unknown.

Broader study findings: Graft-versus-host to host-versus-graft clonal ratios in allografts were high in patients with graft-donor T cell macrochimerism. GvH clones surfaced in recipient marrow, some emerging earlier in ileum or blood.

Germline V gene lookup returns CDR1 LNHDA and CDR2 SQIVND (reference sequence). CDR3 size: 14 residues. With 2 bases removed from V and 5 bases from J, the gap between germline ends came to 10 bases. The data were produced by immunoSEQ multiplex PCR, yet TCRdb's version contains in-frame clones alone and is incomplete. The sample contains about 89,000 clones, 91% of which appear only once. This sequence originates from a human donor who received an intestinal transplant. This chain uses TRBV19 with TRBJ2-1, with a weak D call TRBD1 (6 bases). Material: unstimulated CD4+ T cells sorted from spleen or lymph node cells, obtained before intestinal transplant. The CDR3 DNA is TGTGCCAGTAGTATATTGGGGACAAACAATGAGCAGTTCTTC. Residues: CASSILGTNNEQFF.